This TCR beta chain was captured in a study of lymphopenia after photon versus proton radiotherapy. Whole-study results and caveats: After lymphocyte nadir, photon-treated repertoires showed oligoclonal expansion, especially CD8+ Temra. Post-nadir TCR diversity decline inversely tracked overall survival among those who died.

This clone was observed a handful of times. Antigen: not known. The germline V gene has CDR1 SGHRS and CDR2 YFSETQ. CDR3 length: 15 amino acids. Some clones are missing from TCRdb's copy, which holds only in-frame ones; the method was immunoSEQ multiplex PCR. Found here are around 59,000 clones, approximately 84% of them singletons; the top ten hold about 2%. Sample: peripheral blood, taken from a patient treated with proton-based radiotherapy. V gene TRBV5-1 combines with J gene TRBJ1-5, with D hard to call. The sequence derives from a man between 60 and 70 years old with pancreatic cancer. Here the CDR3 DNA reads TGCACCCTCCGGTCAGGTACCGTTAGCAATCAGCCCCAGCATTTT. Protein sequence: CTLRSGTVSNQPQHF.